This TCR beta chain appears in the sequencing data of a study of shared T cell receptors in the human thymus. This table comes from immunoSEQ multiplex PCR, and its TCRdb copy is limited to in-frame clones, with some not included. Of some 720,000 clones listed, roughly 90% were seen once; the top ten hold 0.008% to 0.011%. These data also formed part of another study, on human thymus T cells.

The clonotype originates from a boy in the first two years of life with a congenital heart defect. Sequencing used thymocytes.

CDR3 DNA sequence: TGTGCCAGCAGCCCCCGGGACAGCACCTACGAGCAGTACTTC. This codes for CASSPRDSTYEQYF. J is TRBJ2-5 and V is TRBV9; 7 bases agree with TRBD1. The J call may be mistaken, given a closer DNA end match to TRBJ2-7. Germline CDR1 SGDLS, CDR2 YYNGEE. This CDR3 has 14 residues.